This TCR beta chain is drawn from a study of shared clonotypes between healthy human individuals (dated by TCRdb to about 2020). Some background on the complete study: The cohort comprised two women and three men aged 18 to 49 years. For each donor, CD4 naive and CD4 memory were each given three plates, CD8 naive was given two plates, and CD8 memory was given one plate. To estimate repertoire size and how much clonotype sharing occurs between individuals, the study deeply sequenced the blood TCR repertoires of several healthy adults. Libraries were prepared and TCR repertoires were sequenced by different laboratories using diverse techniques, in order to increase sequencing depth and limit assay-specific biases. Per donor, leukapheresis produced somewhere between about 0.85 and 9.5 billion PBMCs. Beyond this particular receptor, the publication reports: Pairwise subsampling led to the expectation that sequencing depth would affect the degree of clonotype sharing among donors. The genetic and exposure-history diversity represented was limited by the small number of donors. Clonotypes shared by all four sorted-subset donors showed higher generation probabilities than non-shared clonotypes. Naive subsets generally had larger estimated clonotype richness than memory subsets. Sampling was restricted to blood, and TCR repertoires in tissues likely differ from the TCR repertoires found in blood. Incomplete sequencing was indicated by rarefaction of sorted-subset datasets, despite the large sequencing depth. When several donors were compared, the shared fraction of clonotypes was about 5% for naive CD4, over 3% for naive CD8, about 2.4% for memory CD4, and 0.4% for memory CD8.

Comments on this clone: Its antigen target is currently unknown. The sample holds no much larger clone one base away, and base qualities are not on file.

The germline V gene supplies CDR1 KGHSH and CDR2 LQKENI. Ends trimmed: V by 6 bases, J by 4 bases; bases unmatched to a gene: 13. The CDR3 has 17 amino acids, counting the end cysteine and phenylalanine. The kept DNA is CDR3 alone, 51 bases in frame from the first base. TCR CDR3 regions were amplified from genomic DNA by multiplex PCR using the deep immunoSEQ assay. For each cell subset, the extracted genomic DNA was distributed evenly across all wells of several immunoSEQ 96-well plates, and each plate served as one replicate. For sorted subsets, roughly 0.2 ug genomic DNA, equal to approximately 30,000 T cell genomes, was loaded into each replicate PCR. Purified libraries were quantified with a Qubit 3.0 fluorometer, sized on a Bioanalyzer 2100, and re-quantified with the KAPA Library Quantification kit. Every immunoSEQ 96-well plate was sequenced on a dedicated single-read 150-cycle Illumina NextSeq 550 flow cell. The published analysis was carried out like this. Because the immunoSEQ output included only junctional sequences and no quality scores, the filtering could not be the same as the filtering used for full-length reads. To assign V/J genes and CDR3, sequences were annotated using PyIR, a Python wrapper for IgBLAST v1.9, with IMGT germline references. Any read was removed if the V/J assignment was weak (E-value above 1e-6), the CDR3 was missing, or the read contained stop codons, out-of-frame junctions, or ambiguous translated residues. V3J clonotypes were defined as sequences sharing the same inferred V gene, J gene, and CDR3 amino acid sequence. The percentage overlap between two repertoires was calculated by dividing the number of shared unique clonotypes by the size of the smaller repertoire. Three approaches were used to assess repertoire richness: RTK rarefaction, the Chao1 estimator, and Recon v2.1 estimates of unobserved clonotypes. OLGA was used to compute generation probabilities for all TCRbeta clonotypes that the gDNA method yielded from a handful of donors. In its TCRdb copy, this immuneACCESS table keeps in-frame sequences only and misses some clones. Where compared with another copy, unresolved V genes explain less than half of these, and the others have no known cause. The D gene and trimming were derived from the DNA, and the V and J assignments and clone size from that table. Within this sample are roughly 2.6 million clones, with 90% to 95% of them counted one time only. The top ten hold 0.14% of the sample.

The donors were healthy, HIV-negative adults with no recently reported acute infections or vaccinations. Every donor was a Caucasian adult living in Nashville, Tennessee, USA. CD4+ T cells were enriched by magnetic negative selection; naive cells were then positively selected on CD45RA, and the negative fraction formed the memory subset. Blood was collected by leukapheresis, and PBMCs were isolated by Ficoll-Histopaque density gradient centrifugation and then cryopreserved in liquid nitrogen vapor phase. Purity and quantity of every magnetically sorted T cell population were checked by analytical flow cytometry. Genomic DNA was isolated from each sorted fraction and quantified by UV absorbance on a Nanodrop 2000c.

Sequenced sample: naive CD4+ T cells sorted from blood. The intended sense of this specimen's cell subset or site label: CD45RA+ positively selected. The receptor chain draws on TRBV18 and TRBJ2-2; TRBD2 lines up with 8 middle nucleotides. The receptor was derived from a man younger than 35 in good health. CDR3 protein: CASSPYVAGRSTGELFF. The nucleotide sequence reads as follows: TGTGCCAGCTCCCCATACGTAGCGGGACGAAGCACCGGGGAGCTGTTTTTT.